This TCR beta chain derives from a study of cytomegalovirus exposure and HLA in healthy donors. For the study at large: Genotyping of roughly 400 donors showed that about 84% belonged to the Caucasian-associated ancestry cluster.

It was with 60 Vbeta and 13 Jbeta primers that the PCR ran. Method: immunoSEQ multiplex PCR; TCRdb's copy keeps in-frame clones and lacks some. This sample has about 82,000 clones, with under 80% found just once. The germline gives CDR1 SGHAT, CDR2 FQDESV (reference sequence). V lost 3 bases, J lost 1 base, and 15 bases lay in between. The CDR3 spans 16 residues. Source material: PBMCs. This chain uses TRBV11-1 with TRBJ1-1; a weak D match, TRBD1 (6 bases). The sequence derives from a man aged 40-49 years in good health and CMV-seropositive. Here the CDR3 DNA reads TGTGCCAGCAGCTTCAGTCGACAGGAGGAGAACACTGAAGCTTTCTTT. This codes for CASSFSRQEENTEAFF.